A selection of T cell receptor beta chains follows, all from one sample in a study of shared clonotypes between healthy human individuals. Here immunoSEQ multiplex PCR was the method, and the copy in TCRdb shows in-frame clones only, minus some. The sample shows some 2,000,000 clones, 85% to 95% of them seen only once. The sample taken for sequencing was naive CD4+ T cells sorted from blood. All receptors come from a man in his late teens or twenties in good health. CDR3s include the opening cysteine and the closing phenylalanine or tryptophan. D genes are given only for firm matches. A clone size is listed for some rows: how often the clone was seen (once, few, many), or a class if it is expanded.

j_call: TRBJ1-6; v_call: TRBV5-6; clone_size: -; d_call: -; cdr3_nt: TGTGCCAGCAGCTTTCGGGCAGGCGCTACAAACTCCTATAATTCACCCCTCCACTTT; cdr3_aa: CASSFRAGATNSYNSPLHF
j_call: TRBJ2-2; v_call: TRBV10-3; clone_size: -; d_call: -; cdr3_nt: TGTGCCATCAGTGGCGGGGGCGAAACCGGGGAGCTGTTTTTT; cdr3_aa: CAISGGGETGELFF
j_call: TRBJ1-6; v_call: TRBV7-3; clone_size: once; d_call: -; cdr3_nt: TGTGCCAGCAGCTTAAATTGCCTCCACTTT; cdr3_aa: CASSLNCLHF
j_call: TRBJ1-2; v_call: TRBV28; clone_size: -; d_call: -; cdr3_nt: TGTGCCAGCAGTTCCGCCGGGGGGGCTAACTATGGCTACACCTTC; cdr3_aa: CASSSAGGANYGYTF
j_call: TRBJ1-4; v_call: TRBV11-2; clone_size: once; d_call: -; cdr3_nt: TGTGCCAGCAGCTTCAAGGGCCGGGGCGAGGAAAAACTGTTTTTT; cdr3_aa: CASSFKGRGEEKLFF
j_call: TRBJ1-3; v_call: TRBV5-1; clone_size: -; d_call: -; cdr3_nt: TGCGCCAGCGGACCTGGGACTGCATCCGGAAACACCATATATTTT; cdr3_aa: CASGPGTASGNTIYF
j_call: TRBJ1-2; v_call: TRBV4-1; clone_size: -; d_call: -; cdr3_nt: TGCGCCAGCAGCCAAGTCCTGCCCTATGGCTACACCTTC; cdr3_aa: CASSQVLPYGYTF
j_call: TRBJ2-3; v_call: TRBV7-3; clone_size: -; d_call: TRBD2; cdr3_nt: TGTGCCAGCAGTCCTCTAGCGGGGATAACAGATACGCAGTATTTT; cdr3_aa: CASSPLAGITDTQYF
j_call: TRBJ1-1; v_call: TRBV7-9; clone_size: -; d_call: TRBD1; cdr3_nt: TGTGCCAGCAGCTTAGGGGACAGGGGTACGTCCACTGAAGCTTTCTTT; cdr3_aa: CASSLGDRGTSTEAFF
j_call: TRBJ1-3; v_call: TRBV25-1; clone_size: -; d_call: -; cdr3_nt: TGTGCCAGCAGTGTGAGGTCCGGCTCTGGAAACACCATATATTTT; cdr3_aa: CASSVRSGSGNTIYF
j_call: TRBJ2-1; v_call: TRBV7-2; clone_size: -; d_call: TRBD2; cdr3_nt: TGTGCCAGCAGCTTACCGCTGAGGACTAGCGGGAGAACTGGCAATGAGCAGTTCTTC; cdr3_aa: CASSLPLRTSGRTGNEQFF
j_call: TRBJ1-2; v_call: TRBV5-1; clone_size: -; d_call: TRBD1; cdr3_nt: TGCGCCAGCAGCTTGGAAGAGGGGGCGCTGGACTATGGCTACACCTTC; cdr3_aa: CASSLEEGALDYGYTF
j_call: TRBJ1-1; v_call: TRBV2; clone_size: -; d_call: -; cdr3_nt: TGTGCCAGCAACCTGGGCTTGAACACTGAAGCTTTCTTT; cdr3_aa: CASNLGLNTEAFF
j_call: TRBJ1-4; v_call: TRBV9; clone_size: -; d_call: TRBD1; cdr3_nt: TGTGCCAGCAGCACCAGGGGGGGTGAAAAACTGTTTTTT; cdr3_aa: CASSTRGGEKLFF
j_call: TRBJ1-5; v_call: TRBV15; clone_size: -; d_call: TRBD1; cdr3_nt: TGTGCCACCAGCAGAGTCTTTCCGTCCGGGGACAGAAATCAGCCCCAGCATTTT; cdr3_aa: CATSRVFPSGDRNQPQHF
j_call: TRBJ1-4; v_call: TRBV5-5; clone_size: -; d_call: -; cdr3_nt: TGTGCCAGCAGCTTGGGGCCGACTAATGAAAAACTGTTTTTT; cdr3_aa: CASSLGPTNEKLFF
j_call: TRBJ1-1; v_call: TRBV30; clone_size: once; d_call: TRBD1; cdr3_nt: TGTGCCTGGAGTGTCGGTACACGGGACAGGGGGTCTGAAGCTTTCTTT; cdr3_aa: CAWSVGTRDRGSEAFF
j_call: TRBJ2-4; v_call: TRBV20-1; clone_size: -; d_call: -; cdr3_nt: TGCAGTGCTTCTGATCCAAACATTCAGTACTTC; cdr3_aa: CSASDPNIQYF
j_call: TRBJ1-1; v_call: TRBV5-1; clone_size: -; d_call: TRBD1; cdr3_nt: TGCGCCAGCAGCTTGCGTGGGACAGGGGTGGAAGCTTTCTTT; cdr3_aa: CASSLRGTGVEAFF
j_call: TRBJ2-7; v_call: TRBV19; clone_size: -; d_call: -; cdr3_nt: TGTGCCAGTAGTATATCGACAGGTTCCTACGAGCAGTACTTC; cdr3_aa: CASSISTGSYEQYF
j_call: TRBJ1-6; v_call: TRBV5-1; clone_size: -; d_call: TRBD1; cdr3_nt: TGCGCCAGCAGCTTTCAGAGCAGGGGGGATTCACCCCTCCACTTT; cdr3_aa: CASSFQSRGDSPLHF
j_call: TRBJ1-1; v_call: TRBV7-9; clone_size: -; d_call: TRBD1; cdr3_nt: TGTGCCAGCAGCTTAGGGGACAGGGGGAACACTGAAGCTTTCTTT; cdr3_aa: CASSLGDRGNTEAFF
j_call: TRBJ1-2; v_call: TRBV6-5; clone_size: -; d_call: TRBD1; cdr3_nt: TGTGCCAGCAGTTACTCCGGGACAGGGACTTACGGCTACACCTTC; cdr3_aa: CASSYSGTGTYGYTF
j_call: TRBJ1-2; v_call: TRBV27; clone_size: -; d_call: -; cdr3_nt: TGTGCCAGCAGTTTATCGCCGGGACTAATCTATGGCTACACCTTC; cdr3_aa: CASSLSPGLIYGYTF
j_call: TRBJ1-2; v_call: TRBV5-1; clone_size: -; d_call: -; cdr3_nt: TGCGCCAGCGGAATGGAGAAAGCTAACTATGGCTACACCTTC; cdr3_aa: CASGMEKANYGYTF
j_call: TRBJ2-7; v_call: TRBV9; clone_size: -; d_call: -; cdr3_nt: TGTGCCAGCAGCCCTAGGGACAACTTCTACGAGCAGTACTTC; cdr3_aa: CASSPRDNFYEQYF
j_call: TRBJ1-2; v_call: TRBV25-1; clone_size: -; d_call: TRBD1; cdr3_nt: TGTGCCAGCAGGTCAACAGGGGAGGTCTATGGCTACACCTTC; cdr3_aa: CASRSTGEVYGYTF
j_call: TRBJ2-7; v_call: TRBV7-8; clone_size: -; d_call: -; cdr3_nt: TGTGCCAGCAGCTTAAATCCTTTACCCTACGAGCAGTACTTC; cdr3_aa: CASSLNPLPYEQYF
j_call: TRBJ2-3; v_call: TRBV7-2; clone_size: -; d_call: TRBD2; cdr3_nt: TGTGCCAGCAGCTTAGTAGCGGGGGGGCAGTATTTT; cdr3_aa: CASSLVAGGQYF
j_call: TRBJ2-5; v_call: TRBV5-1; clone_size: -; d_call: TRBD2; cdr3_nt: TGCGCCAGCAGCGCCACTAGCGGGAGTGGAGGAAAGACCCAGTACTTC; cdr3_aa: CASSATSGSGGKTQYF
j_call: TRBJ1-2; v_call: TRBV9; clone_size: -; d_call: -; cdr3_nt: TGTGCCAGCAGCGTAGGCCCAGATTATAATGGCTACACCTTC; cdr3_aa: CASSVGPDYNGYTF
j_call: TRBJ2-7; v_call: TRBV5-6; clone_size: once; d_call: TRBD2; cdr3_nt: TGTGCCAGCAGCGAAACCGGGACTAGCGGTTACTACGAGCAGTACTTC; cdr3_aa: CASSETGTSGYYEQYF
j_call: TRBJ1-2; v_call: TRBV11-2; clone_size: -; d_call: -; cdr3_nt: TGTGCCAGCAGCCCCCAAGGGTCGGGCTACACCTTC; cdr3_aa: CASSPQGSGYTF
j_call: TRBJ1-3; v_call: TRBV5-1; clone_size: -; d_call: -; cdr3_nt: TGCGCCAGCAGCTTCGAGGACAGATCTGGAAACACCATATATTTT; cdr3_aa: CASSFEDRSGNTIYF
j_call: TRBJ2-2; v_call: TRBV18; clone_size: -; d_call: -; cdr3_nt: TGTGCCAGCTCCCCCGGGACAACGAACACCGGGGAGCTGTTTTTT; cdr3_aa: CASSPGTTNTGELFF
j_call: TRBJ2-7; v_call: TRBV30; clone_size: -; d_call: -; cdr3_nt: TGTGCCTGGAGTAAGGACGGCTCCTACGAGCAGTACTTC; cdr3_aa: CAWSKDGSYEQYF
j_call: TRBJ1-4; v_call: TRBV7-9; clone_size: -; d_call: -; cdr3_nt: TGTGCCAGCACCCCGGGACTGACTAATGAAAAACTGTTTTTT; cdr3_aa: CASTPGLTNEKLFF
j_call: TRBJ2-1; v_call: TRBV10-3; clone_size: -; d_call: -; cdr3_nt: TGTGCCATCAGTGAGGGCCCGACCTACAATGAGCAGTTCTTC; cdr3_aa: CAISEGPTYNEQFF
j_call: TRBJ1-3; v_call: TRBV7-9; clone_size: -; d_call: -; cdr3_nt: TGTGCCAGCAGCCTTGGACAGTTTGGCAACACCATATATTTT; cdr3_aa: CASSLGQFGNTIYF
j_call: TRBJ1-1; v_call: TRBV7-9; clone_size: -; d_call: TRBD1; cdr3_nt: TGTGCCAGCAGCTCCCGACAGGGCACTGAAGCTTTCTTT; cdr3_aa: CASSSRQGTEAFF
j_call: TRBJ2-3; v_call: TRBV30; clone_size: -; d_call: -; cdr3_nt: TGTGCCTGGAGTAGCGGGCGGGGAGATACGCAGTATTTT; cdr3_aa: CAWSSGRGDTQYF
j_call: TRBJ1-4; v_call: TRBV4-1; clone_size: -; d_call: -; cdr3_nt: TGCGCCAGCAGCCAGATAATGGGTGAAAAACTGTTTTTT; cdr3_aa: CASSQIMGEKLFF
j_call: TRBJ2-3; v_call: TRBV7-2; clone_size: -; d_call: TRBD2; cdr3_nt: TGTGCCAGCTGCCCTAGCGGGAGAGATACGCAGTATTTT; cdr3_aa: CASCPSGRDTQYF
j_call: TRBJ1-5; v_call: TRBV28; clone_size: once; d_call: TRBD1; cdr3_nt: TGTGCCAGCAGTTTACGGACAGGGAGTTATAGCAATCAGCCCCAGCATTTT; cdr3_aa: CASSLRTGSYSNQPQHF
j_call: TRBJ2-1; v_call: TRBV7-9; clone_size: -; d_call: TRBD2; cdr3_nt: TGTGCCAGCAGCTTATCGGGAGGGTTGTTCAATGAGCAGTTCTTC; cdr3_aa: CASSLSGGLFNEQFF